The entry below gives a single TCR beta chain sequence along with its context. Its antigen is currently unknown. These data are taken from a study of T cells in tumors after PD-1 blockade. Overall study: No patient had prior checkpoint blockade, systemic immunosuppression, or radiotherapy within 4 weeks.

Libraries were prepared by immunoSEQ multiplex PCR; TCRdb keeps only in-frame clonotypes and omits some of them. The sample yields tens of thousands of clones, 81% seen once. Trimming took 3 bases from V and 15 from J; bases not matched to a gene: 15. Looked up from germline, CDR1 is KGHDR and CDR2 is SFDVKD. The CDR3 is made up of 15 amino acids. Study-level findings and limits: Peripheral recruitment is suggested, as some novel exhausted tumor clones were in pre-treatment blood.

The gene calls are TRBV24-1 and TRBJ2-1, with TRBD1 matching over 8 bases. The sequence was collected from a human donor with basal cell carcinoma. The material was PBMCs, obtained before anti-PD-1 treatment. CDR3 loop: CATSDAGTGPLGVFF. The CDR3, as DNA: TGTGCCACCAGTGATGCCGGGACAGGACCCTTGGGCGTGTTCTTC.